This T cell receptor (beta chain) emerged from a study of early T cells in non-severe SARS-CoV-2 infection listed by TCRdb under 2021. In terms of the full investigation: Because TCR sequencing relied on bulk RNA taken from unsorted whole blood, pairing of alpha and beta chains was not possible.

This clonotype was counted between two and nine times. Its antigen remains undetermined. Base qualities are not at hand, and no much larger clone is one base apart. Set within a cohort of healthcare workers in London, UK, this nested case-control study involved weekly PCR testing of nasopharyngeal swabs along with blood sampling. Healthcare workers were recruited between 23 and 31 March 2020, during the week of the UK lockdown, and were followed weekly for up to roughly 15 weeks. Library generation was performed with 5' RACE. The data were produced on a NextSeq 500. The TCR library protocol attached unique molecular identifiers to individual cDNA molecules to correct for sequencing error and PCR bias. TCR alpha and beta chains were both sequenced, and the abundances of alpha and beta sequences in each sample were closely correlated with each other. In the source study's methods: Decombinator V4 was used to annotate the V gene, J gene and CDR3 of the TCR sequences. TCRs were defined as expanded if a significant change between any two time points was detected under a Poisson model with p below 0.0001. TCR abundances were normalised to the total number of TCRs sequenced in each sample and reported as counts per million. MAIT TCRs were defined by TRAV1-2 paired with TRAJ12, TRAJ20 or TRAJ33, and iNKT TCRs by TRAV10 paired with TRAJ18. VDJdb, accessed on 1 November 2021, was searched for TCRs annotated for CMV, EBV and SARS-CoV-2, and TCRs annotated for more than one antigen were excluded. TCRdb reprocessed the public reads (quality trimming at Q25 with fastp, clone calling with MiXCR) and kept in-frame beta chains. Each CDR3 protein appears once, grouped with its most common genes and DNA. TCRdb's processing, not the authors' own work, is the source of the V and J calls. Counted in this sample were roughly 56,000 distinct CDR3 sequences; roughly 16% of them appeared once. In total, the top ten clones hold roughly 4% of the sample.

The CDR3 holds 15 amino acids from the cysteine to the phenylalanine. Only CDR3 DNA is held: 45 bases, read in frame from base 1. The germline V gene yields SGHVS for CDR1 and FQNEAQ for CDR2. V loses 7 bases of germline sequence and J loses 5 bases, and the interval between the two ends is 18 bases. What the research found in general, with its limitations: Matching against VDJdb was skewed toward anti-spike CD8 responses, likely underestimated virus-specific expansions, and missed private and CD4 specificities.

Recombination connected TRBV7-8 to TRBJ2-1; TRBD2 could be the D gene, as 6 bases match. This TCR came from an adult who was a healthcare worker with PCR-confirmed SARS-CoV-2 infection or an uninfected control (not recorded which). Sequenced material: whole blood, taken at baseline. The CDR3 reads CASTRGIADNNEQFF. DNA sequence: TGTGCCAGCACCCGAGGGATAGCGGATAACAATGAGCAGTTCTTC.